What follows are 10 T cell receptor beta chains derived from one specimen sequenced in a study of blood T cells in healthy people across ages (dated by TCRdb to 2015 to 2017). Library generation was performed with 5' RACE. Sequencing used an Illumina HiSeq 2500. The second PCR ran for about 6 to 12 cycles and used a J-beta primer mix along with a sample-barcoded 5' primer. The public reads were quality trimmed at Q25 with fastp and then assembled into clones with MiXCR by TCRdb, keeping productive beta chains. Entries are consolidated by CDR3 protein sequence, retaining the most common genes and DNA. This sample has around 970,000 distinct CDR3 sequences in its table, and roughly 51% of those were observed once. The ten most abundant clones make up about 20% of the sample. Input material: blood. Every receptor here comes from a woman aged 55-69 years in good health.

The rearrangement uses TRBV6-2 or TRBV6-3 and TRBJ1-2; tentatively, D is TRBD1 (5 bases). Germline CDR1 and CDR2: MNHEY and SVGEGT. The CDR3 has 14 residues. The V end was cut by 5 bases, the J end by 4 bases, with 14 bases between. CDR3 loop: CASSRPQGGYGYTF. The CDR3, as DNA: TGTGCCAGCAGTCGGCCCCAGGGCGGCTATGGCTACACCTTC.

This clonotype was picked up a small number of times. J is TRBJ2-1 and V is TRBV29-1; 10 bases fit TRBD2. Trimming cost V 7 bases and J 5 bases; bases outside gene matches: 5. Germline V CDR1 and CDR2: SQVTM, ANQGSEA. CDR3 length equals 13 residues. The CDR3 coding sequence is TGCAGCGCTCTAGCGGGAGTCAACAATGAGCAGTTCTTC. Translation: CSALAGVNNEQFF.

The genes are TRBV27 and TRBJ2-4; D assignment may be TRBD1 or TRBD2 (5 bases each). The V end lost 1 base, the J end lost 13 bases, and 17 bases lay between the germline ends. CDR1 and CDR2 (germline): MNHEY, SMNVEV (reference sequence). The CDR3 is made up of 14 amino acids. CDR3 region: CASSLFSSVGEQYF. The CDR3 DNA is TGTGCCAGCAGTTTATTTTCCAGCGTGGGGGAGCAGTACTTC.

The chain has TRBV20-1 and TRBJ2-7; D is possibly TRBD2 (5 bases). The CDR3 sequence is 21 residues long. Germline V CDR1 and CDR2: DFQATT, SNEGSKA (reference sequence). V lost 3 bases, J lost 2 bases, and 35 bases lay in between. CDR3 nucleotides: TGCAGTGCTAGCCTGCGAGGGAGAAAGGTGCTGTCGTCCCAAACCCCCTACGAGCAGTACTTC. It codes for CSASLRGRKVLSSQTPYEQYF.

About this clonotype itself: A read error may account for a junction end that differs from germline. The rearrangement links TRBV15 to TRBJ2-3; D is perhaps TRBD1 or TRBD2 (5 bases each). Germline CDR1 LNHNV, CDR2 YYDKDF (reference sequence). CDR3 length: 13 amino acids. The CDR3 nucleotides read TGTACCACCTCCGGGGCTAGCACAGATACGCAGTATTTT. It codes for CTTSGASTDTQYF.

V is TRBV24-1 and J is TRBJ2-5; the D gene is possibly TRBD2 (5 bases). The germline CDR1 and CDR2 sequences are KGHDR and SFDVKD. The CDR3 is made up of 13 amino acids. Deletions cut 9 bases from V and 4 bases from J, with 14 bases between. CDR3 DNA sequence: TGTGCCACCCAGCAAGGAGGCGGAGAGACCCAGTACTTC. Amino acid sequence: CATQQGGGETQYF.

This sequence joins TRBV30 and TRBJ2-1, with D perhaps assigned TRBD1 or TRBD2 (6 bases each). The CDR3 is made up of 15 amino acids. CDR1 and CDR2 from the germline V gene are GTSNPN and SVGIG (reference sequence). The CDR3 DNA follows: TGTGCGGGGGGACAACGGGGCTTACTGATCAATGAGCAGTTCTTC. Its translation is CAGGQRGLLINEQFF. Variable domain in full (rest from reference TRBV30 and TRBJ2-1): SQTIHQWPATLVQPVGSPLSLECTVEGTSNPNLYWYRQAAGRGLQLLFYSVGIGQISSEVPQNLSASRPQDRQFILSSKKLLLSDSGFYLCAGGQRGLLINEQFFGPGTRLTVL.

The count of this clonotype is one. The CDR3, as DNA: TGCGCCAGCAGCTCAACCGGGACCCGAGCCTACAATGAGCAGTTCTTC. Protein sequence: CASSSTGTRAYNEQFF. The rearrangement links TRBV5-1 to TRBJ2-1; either TRBD1 or TRBD2 may supply D (5 bases each). CDR3 size: 16 residues. Per germline, CDR1 SGHRS and CDR2 YFSETQ. Trimming removed 3 bases at V and 2 bases at J, with 15 bases between.

This clonotype was detected a few times. CDR3 sequence: CASSQGMLAKNIQYF. The CDR3 region has the DNA TGCGCCAGCAGCCAAGGCATGCTAGCCAAAAACATTCAGTACTTC. The genes are TRBV4-1 and TRBJ2-4, with D uncertain. The CDR3 totals 15 residues. CDR1 MGHRA and CDR2 YSYEKL come from the germline V gene. V was trimmed by 1 base and J by 0 bases, leaving 7 bases between them.

The gene calls are TRBV11-1 and TRBJ2-7; D ambiguous. The CDR3 is 15 amino acids. Trimming removed 5 bases from V and 3 bases from J, with 17 bases in between. In germline, CDR1 is SGHAT, CDR2 FQDESV (reference sequence). CDR3 DNA: TGTGCCAGCAGCCCGGACCGAGCTCCCAACTACGAGCAGTACTTC. Protein: CASSPDRAPNYEQYF.